This note documents a single T cell receptor (beta chain) sequence. Its antigen is currently unknown. These data originate in a study of cytomegalovirus exposure and HLA in healthy donors. Overall study findings and caveats: Cytomegalovirus association was assigned to more than 150 TCR beta chains.

TCRdb's copy holds only in-frame clones and misses some; the assay was immunoSEQ multiplex PCR. The sample holds 200,000 or so clones; roughly 87% are singletons and the top ten take about 2%. The CDR3 covers 16 residues. Germline CDR1 is MNHNS and CDR2 is SASEGT. Unmatched junction bases numbered 4, after V lost 4 bases and J lost 2 bases. This rearrangement joins TRBV6-1 to TRBJ2-6, with 8 positions matching TRBD1. This TCR derives from a woman younger than 30 in good health and CMV-seropositive. Sequenced material: PBMCs. CDR3 loop: CASSVLQGAGANVLTF. The CDR3, as DNA: TGTGCCAGCAGTGTGCTACAGGGGGCTGGGGCCAACGTCCTGACTTTC.